The sequence of this TCR beta chain was determined in a study of PD-1 blockade in classical Hodgkin lymphoma. Overall study context: Once every 2 weeks, patients received intravenous nivolumab at 3 mg/kg.

Assay: immunoSEQ multiplex PCR; the TCRdb copy retains only in-frame clones and omits some. The table includes 75,000 to 100,000 clones, about 93% detected once. Notes on this clone: As yet, its antigen is unknown.

V dropped 2 bases and J dropped 3; count of bases not matched to a gene: 10. This CDR3 contains 16 residues. Germline lookup yields CDR1 MNHNY and CDR2 SVGAGI (reference sequence). This sample's time point: cycle 4 day 1 (C4D1), after less than 7 weeks of nivolumab. All trial patients relapsed after autologous stem cell transplantation. Study-level points and caveats: Exclusion removed patients who began nivolumab under 1 year after ASCT. TCR diversity at baseline was reported to be reduced in newly diagnosed patients relative to healthy donors. Significantly greater TCR diversity emerged by C4D1 in CD4+ cells but not CD8+ cells.

This specimen consisted of peripheral blood mononuclear cells (PBMCs), obtained before the fourth cycle of nivolumab. V is TRBV6-6 and J is TRBJ2-7; 7 nucleotides align to TRBD1. The clonotype comes from a human donor with classical Hodgkin lymphoma. The CDR3 region has the DNA TGTGCCAGCAGTTACAGTATTGGACAGGCTTTCTACGAGCAGTACTTC. Protein sequence: CASSYSIGQAFYEQYF.